The entry that follows covers one T cell receptor (beta chain) sequence. The data derive from a study of cytotoxic CD8 clonotypes in ibrutinib-treated CLL. Assay: immunoSEQ multiplex PCR; the TCRdb copy retains only in-frame clones and omits some. This sample has some 9,800 clones, with approximately 60% found just once. The CDR3 loop spans 15 amino acids. V lost 1 base to trimming and J lost 4 bases, with 10 bases between them. Germline CDR1 SGHAT, CDR2 FQNNGV. The chain carries TRBV11-2 and TRBJ1-4; D remains unclear. This specimen consisted of PBMCs, obtained before ibrutinib treatment. This TCR was recovered from a human donor with chronic lymphocytic leukemia. CDR3 sequence: CASSLVIGHNEKLFF. CDR3 bases: TGTGCCAGCAGCTTAGTGATCGGCCATAATGAAAAACTGTTTTTT.